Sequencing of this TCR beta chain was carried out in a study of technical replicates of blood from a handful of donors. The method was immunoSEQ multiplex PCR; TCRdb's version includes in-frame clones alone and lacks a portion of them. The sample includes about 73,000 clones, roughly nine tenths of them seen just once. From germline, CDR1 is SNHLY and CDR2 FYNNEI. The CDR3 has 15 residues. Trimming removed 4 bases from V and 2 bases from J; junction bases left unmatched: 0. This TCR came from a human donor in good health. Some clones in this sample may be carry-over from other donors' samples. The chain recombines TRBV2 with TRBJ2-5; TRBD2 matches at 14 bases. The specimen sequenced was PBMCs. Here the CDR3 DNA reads TGTGCCAGCAGTGGACTAGCGGGGGGGCAAGAGACCCAGTACTTC. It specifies CASSGLAGGQETQYF. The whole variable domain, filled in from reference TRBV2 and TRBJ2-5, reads EPEVTQTPSHQVTQMGQEVILRCVPISNHLYFYWYRQILGQKVEFLVSFYNNEISEKSEIFDDQFSVERPDGSNFTLKIRSTKLEDSAMYFCASSGLAGGQETQYFGPGTRLLVL.